Listed below are T cell receptor beta chains from one sample, sequenced in a study of blood T cell repertoires in COVID-19. Method: immunoSEQ multiplex PCR; TCRdb's copy keeps in-frame clones and lacks some. The table includes 300,000 to 400,000 clones, around 87% detected once. The specimen sequenced was peripheral blood. The receptors were sampled from a woman aged 45-59 years who had recovered from COVID-19. Each CDR3 is given with its conserved first and last residue. A D gene is named only where the DNA matches it firmly. Size is omitted from some rows. Given values are once, few, many or a class for expanded clones.

>-|-|TRBV18|TRBJ2-5
CASSPEMAGMAETQYF
TGTGCCAGCTCACCAGAGATGGCCGGGATGGCTGAGACCCAGTACTTC
>-|-|TRBV15|TRBJ2-1
CATSRGANEQFF
TGTGCCACCAGCAGAGGAGCCAATGAGCAGTTCTTC
>-|-|TRBV4-3|TRBJ2-3
CASSLGRVRRTDTQYF
TGCGCCAGCAGCCTCGGCCGGGTCCGGCGCACAGATACGCAGTATTTT
>-|-|TRBV28|TRBJ1-5
CASRMRGARGNQPQHF
TGTGCCAGCAGGATGCGGGGGGCGCGTGGCAATCAGCCCCAGCATTTT
>-|-|TRBV6-2/TRBV6-3|TRBJ1-1
CASSYSGRDTEAFF
TGTGCCAGCAGTTACTCTGGCAGGGACACTGAAGCTTTCTTT
>-|-|TRBV18|TRBJ2-5
CASSPFTGTEETQYF
TGTGCCAGCTCACCATTCACAGGGACCGAAGAGACCCAGTACTTC
>TRBD1|few|TRBV7-2|TRBJ2-1
CASSFGTGAVNEQFF
TGTGCCAGCAGCTTCGGGACAGGGGCAGTCAATGAGCAGTTCTTC
>TRBD2|-|TRBV9|TRBJ2-1
CASSVVERGYYNEQFF
TGTGCCAGCAGCGTAGTTGAGCGGGGGTATTACAATGAGCAGTTCTTC
>-|once|TRBV7-2|TRBJ1-4
CASSLARGSSNEKLFF
TGTGCCAGCAGCTTAGCGCGGGGAAGCTCTAATGAAAAACTGTTTTTT
>TRBD1|-|TRBV28|TRBJ1-2
CASSLFTGTGIYGYTF
TGTGCCAGCAGTTTATTCACCGGGACAGGAATCTATGGCTACACCTTC
>-|-|TRBV12-3/TRBV12-4|TRBJ1-4
CASSLTTDEKLFF
TGTGCCAGCAGTTTAACGACAGATGAAAAACTGTTTTTT
>TRBD1|-|TRBV5-6|TRBJ1-5
CASSRQGRNQPQHF
TGTGCCAGCAGCCGACAGGGTAGGAATCAGCCCCAGCATTTT
>TRBD2|-|TRBV7-6|TRBJ2-7
CASTGEGPSPNEQYF
TGTGCCAGCACGGGGGAGGGGCCCTCACCGAACGAGCAGTACTTC
>-|once|TRBV5-5|TRBJ1-6
CASSLSLGRLNSPLHF
TGTGCCAGCAGCTTGTCTCTTGGCAGGTTAAATTCACCCCTCCACTTT
>TRBD1|-|TRBV7-8|TRBJ2-3
CASCRDRSTDTQYF
TGTGCCAGCTGCCGGGACAGGAGCACAGATACGCAGTATTTT
>-|many|TRBV5-1|TRBJ1-2
CASSLGGAANYGYTF
TGCGCCAGCAGCTTGGGCGGGGCCGCTAACTATGGCTACACCTTC
>-|-|TRBV5-4|TRBJ2-1
CASSRERSSYNEQFF
TGTGCCAGCAGCCGGGAGCGTAGCTCCTACAATGAGCAGTTCTTC
>TRBD2|-|TRBV19|TRBJ2-1
CASSPRGLVRNEQFF
TGTGCCAGTAGTCCTCGGGGACTAGTTAGGAATGAGCAGTTCTTC
>-|-|TRBV21-1|TRBJ2-7
CASSKGYGRSGEQYF
TGTGCCAGCAGCAAAGGGTACGGGAGGTCGGGTGAGCAGTACTTC
>TRBD2|-|TRBV18|TRBJ2-5
CASSPPLGTSGGETQYF
TGTGCCAGCTCACCTCCTCTTGGGACTAGCGGAGGAGAGACCCAGTACTTC
>TRBD1|once|TRBV25-1|TRBJ2-3
CASSADRVRTDTQYF
TGTGCCAGCAGTGCCGACAGGGTCCGCACAGATACGCAGTATTTT
>-|-|TRBV18|TRBJ1-1
CASSFRTSAEAFF
TGTGCCAGCTCGTTCCGAACGAGCGCTGAAGCTTTCTTT
>TRBD2|-|TRBV2|TRBJ2-1
CASSSWTSNTYNEQFF
TGTGCCAGCAGTTCCTGGACTAGCAATACCTACAATGAGCAGTTCTTC
>TRBD2|-|TRBV19|TRBJ2-3
CASSLSTLLSSGRTDTQYF
TGTGCCAGTAGTCTCTCAACCCTCCTCTCTAGCGGCCGCACAGATACGCAGTATTTT
>TRBD2|-|TRBV24-1|TRBJ2-3
CATSDHGGGTDTQYF
TGTGCCACCAGTGACCACGGGGGAGGGACAGATACGCAGTATTTT
>TRBD2|-|TRBV11-3|TRBJ2-7
CASSLRSGGEQYF
TGTGCCAGCAGCCTAAGGTCGGGGGGCGAGCAGTACTTC
>TRBD1|-|TRBV11-2|TRBJ1-2
CASSLGGGYYGYTF
TGTGCCAGCAGCTTAGGAGGGGGCTACTATGGCTACACCTTC
>TRBD1|-|TRBV7-2|TRBJ1-4
CASSGHRGENEKLFF
TGTGCCAGCAGCGGACACAGGGGGGAAAATGAAAAACTGTTTTTT
>-|once|TRBV7-9|TRBJ1-3
CASSRTFSGNTIYF
TGTGCCAGCAGCCGGACTTTCTCTGGAAACACCATATATTTT
>TRBD2|once|TRBV29-1|TRBJ2-7
CSAAGIGGMWAEQYF
TGCAGCGCGGCCGGGATCGGGGGGATGTGGGCCGAGCAGTACTTC
>-|-|TRBV19|TRBJ1-2
CASSSPGGATGF
TGTGCCAGTAGTTCGCCCGGGGGGGCTACCGGCTTC
>-|-|TRBV28|TRBJ1-3
CASSWAASAQIGNTIYF
TGTGCCAGCAGTTGGGCCGCGTCGGCGCAAATAGGAAACACCATATATTTT
>-|-|TRBV4-3|TRBJ1-4
CASSQNPRRRATNEKLFF
TGCGCCAGCAGCCAAAACCCCAGGCGAAGAGCAACTAATGAAAAACTGTTTTTT
>-|-|TRBV7-3|TRBJ2-5
CASSFLGVQETQYF
TGTGCCAGCAGCTTCTTGGGCGTCCAAGAGACCCAGTACTTC
>TRBD1|-|TRBV11-2|TRBJ1-2
CASSGQATLYGYTF
TGTGCCAGCAGCGGACAGGCCACCCTCTATGGCTACACCTTC
>TRBD1|-|TRBV7-9|TRBJ2-1
CASSLGGAGGVNEQFF
TGTGCCAGCAGCTTAGGTGGGGCAGGGGGCGTAAATGAGCAGTTCTTC
>TRBD1|-|TRBV19|TRBJ1-1
CASSFQPGGGTEAFF
TGTGCCAGTAGTTTCCAACCAGGGGGCGGCACTGAAGCTTTCTTT
>TRBD2|-|TRBV28|TRBJ2-7
CASSLKLAGVYEQYF
TGTGCCAGCAGTTTAAAGCTAGCGGGAGTTTACGAGCAGTACTTC
>TRBD2|-|TRBV6-2/TRBV6-3|TRBJ2-3
CASSYSRPSGTDTQYF
TGTGCCAGCAGTTACTCGCGGCCTAGCGGAACAGATACGCAGTATTTT
>-|-|TRBV30|TRBJ1-6
CAFADPNSPLHF
TGTGCATTCGCGGATCCTAATTCACCCCTCCACTTT
>TRBD2|-|TRBV9|TRBJ2-1
CASSVATSGTTNEQFF
TGTGCCAGCAGCGTAGCGACTAGCGGGACCACCAATGAGCAGTTCTTC
>-|-|TRBV4-3|TRBJ1-4
CASSQAKSEKLFF
TGCGCCAGCAGCCAGGCCAAAAGTGAAAAACTGTTTTTT
>-|-|TRBV19|TRBJ2-5
CASSMHIQETQYF
TGTGCCAGTAGTATGCACATCCAAGAGACCCAGTACTTC
>TRBD1|-|TRBV18|TRBJ1-1
CASSSRADRLGTEAFF
TGTGCCAGCTCCAGCCGTGCGGACAGGTTAGGGACTGAAGCTTTCTTT
>TRBD2|-|TRBV7-3|TRBJ2-1
CASSLAGGTYNEQFF
TGTGCCAGCAGCTTAGCGGGAGGGACCTACAATGAGCAGTTCTTC
>-|-|TRBV10-2|TRBJ1-6
CASNTGDSPLHF
TGCGCCAGCAACACAGGAGATTCACCCCTCCACTTT
>TRBD2|-|TRBV6-5|TRBJ2-5
CASGKGLAGQETQYF
TGTGCCAGCGGAAAGGGACTAGCGGGGCAAGAGACCCAGTACTTC
>TRBD2|-|TRBV5-5|TRBJ2-7
CASSLGLGGFHEQYF
TGTGCCAGCAGCTTGGGCCTCGGGGGGTTCCACGAGCAGTACTTC